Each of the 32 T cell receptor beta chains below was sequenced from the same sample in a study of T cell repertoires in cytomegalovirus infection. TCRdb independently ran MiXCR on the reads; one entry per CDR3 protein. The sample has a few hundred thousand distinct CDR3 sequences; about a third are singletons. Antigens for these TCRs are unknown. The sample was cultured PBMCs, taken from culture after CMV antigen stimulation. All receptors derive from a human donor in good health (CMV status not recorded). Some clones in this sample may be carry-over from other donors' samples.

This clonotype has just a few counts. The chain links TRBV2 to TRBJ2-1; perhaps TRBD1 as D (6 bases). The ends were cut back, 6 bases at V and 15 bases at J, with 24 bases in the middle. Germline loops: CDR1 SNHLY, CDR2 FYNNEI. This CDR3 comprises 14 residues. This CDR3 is CASRVQGRPLNRFF. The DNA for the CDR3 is TGTGCCAGCAGAGTACAGGGCCGGCCACTAAACAGGTTCTTC.

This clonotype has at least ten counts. Written as DNA, the CDR3 is TGTGCCAGCAGCCCCGGACAGGAGCAGTTCTTC. This sequence encodes CASSPGQEQFF. The chain employs TRBV7-6 and TRBJ2-1; perhaps TRBD1 as D (6 bases). V was pared by 5 bases and J by 10 bases, with 9 bases between. The length of the CDR3 is 11 residues. Germline CDR1 reads SGHVS; CDR2 reads FNYEAQ.

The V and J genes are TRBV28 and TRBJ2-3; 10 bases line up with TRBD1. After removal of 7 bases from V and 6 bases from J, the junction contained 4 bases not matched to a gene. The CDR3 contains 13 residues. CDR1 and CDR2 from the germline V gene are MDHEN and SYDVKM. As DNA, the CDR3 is TGTGCCAGCAAAAGACAGGGGGCTGATACGCAGTATTTT. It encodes CASKRQGADTQYF.

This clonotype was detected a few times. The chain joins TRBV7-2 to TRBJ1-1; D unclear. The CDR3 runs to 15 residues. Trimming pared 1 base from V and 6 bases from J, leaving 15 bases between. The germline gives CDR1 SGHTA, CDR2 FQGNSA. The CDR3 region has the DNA TGTGCCAGCAGCTTAGAAGGATTACGGGAGTCTGAAGCTTTCTTT. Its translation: CASSLEGLRESEAFF.

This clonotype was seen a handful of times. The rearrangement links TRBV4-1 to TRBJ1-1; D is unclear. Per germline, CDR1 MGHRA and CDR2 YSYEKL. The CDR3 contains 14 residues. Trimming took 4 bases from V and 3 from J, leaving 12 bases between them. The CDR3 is CASSPLGGYTEAFF. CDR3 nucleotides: TGCGCCAGCAGCCCCCTGGGAGGGTACACTGAAGCTTTCTTT.

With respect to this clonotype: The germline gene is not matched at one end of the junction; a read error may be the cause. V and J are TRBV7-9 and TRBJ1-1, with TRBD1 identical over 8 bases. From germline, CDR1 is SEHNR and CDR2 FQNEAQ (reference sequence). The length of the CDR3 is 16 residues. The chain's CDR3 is CASNLGTGRLNTEAFF. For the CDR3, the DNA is TGTGCCAGCAACTTAGGGACAGGACGCCTGAACACTGAAGCTTTCTTT.

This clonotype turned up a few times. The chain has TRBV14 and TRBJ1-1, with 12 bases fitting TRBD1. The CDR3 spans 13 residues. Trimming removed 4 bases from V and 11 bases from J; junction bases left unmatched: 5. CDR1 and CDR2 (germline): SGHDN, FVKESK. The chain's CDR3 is CASSPKGQGAAFF. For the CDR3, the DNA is TGTGCCAGCAGCCCAAAGGGACAGGGGGCGGCTTTCTTT.

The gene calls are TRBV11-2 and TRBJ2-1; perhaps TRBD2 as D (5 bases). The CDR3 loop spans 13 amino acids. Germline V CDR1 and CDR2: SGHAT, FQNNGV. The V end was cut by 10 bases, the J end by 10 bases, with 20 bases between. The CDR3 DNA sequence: TGTGCCACCGCCCCTGGTAGCGCAGCGGAGCAGTTCTTC. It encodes CATAPGSAAEQFF. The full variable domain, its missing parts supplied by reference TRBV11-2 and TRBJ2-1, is EAGVAQSPRYKIIEKRQSVAFWCNPISGHATLYWYQQILGQGPKLLIQFQNNGVVDDSQLPKDRFSAERLKGVDSTLKIQPAKLEDSAVYLCATAPGSAAEQFFGPGTRLTVL.

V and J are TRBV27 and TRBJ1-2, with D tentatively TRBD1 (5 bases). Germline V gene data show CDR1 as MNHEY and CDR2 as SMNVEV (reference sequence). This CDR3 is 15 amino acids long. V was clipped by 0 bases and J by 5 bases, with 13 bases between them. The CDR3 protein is CASSLSWGPGYGYTF. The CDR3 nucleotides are TGTGCCAGCAGTTTATCATGGGGCCCGGGGTATGGCTACACCTTC.

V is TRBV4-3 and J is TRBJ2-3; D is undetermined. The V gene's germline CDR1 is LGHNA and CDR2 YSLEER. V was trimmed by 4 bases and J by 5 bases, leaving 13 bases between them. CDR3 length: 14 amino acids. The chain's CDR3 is CASSPILAGDTQYF. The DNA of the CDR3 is TGCGCCAGCAGCCCTATACTTGCCGGAGATACGCAGTATTTT.

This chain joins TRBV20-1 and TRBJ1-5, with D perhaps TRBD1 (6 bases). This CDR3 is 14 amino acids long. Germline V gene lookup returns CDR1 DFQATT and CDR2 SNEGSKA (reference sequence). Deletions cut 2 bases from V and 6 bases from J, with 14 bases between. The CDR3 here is CSARPGTRGQPQHF. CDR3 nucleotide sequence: TGCAGTGCTAGACCCGGGACACGGGGTCAGCCCCAGCATTTT.

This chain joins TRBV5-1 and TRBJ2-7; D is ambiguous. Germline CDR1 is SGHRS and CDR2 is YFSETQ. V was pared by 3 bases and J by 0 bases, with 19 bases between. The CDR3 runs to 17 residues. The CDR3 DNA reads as TGCGCCAGCAGCTCCAAATTTACGGGTAGGAGCTCCTACGAGCAGTACGTC. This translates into CASSSKFTGRSSYEQYV.

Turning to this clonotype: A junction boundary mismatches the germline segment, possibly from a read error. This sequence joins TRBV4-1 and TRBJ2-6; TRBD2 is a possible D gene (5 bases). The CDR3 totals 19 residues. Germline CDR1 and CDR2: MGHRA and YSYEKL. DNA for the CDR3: TGTGCCAGCAGCCAAGAGCCGGGAAGGATTTTCTCTGGGGCCAACGTCCTGACTTTC. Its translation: CASSQEPGRIFSGANVLTF.

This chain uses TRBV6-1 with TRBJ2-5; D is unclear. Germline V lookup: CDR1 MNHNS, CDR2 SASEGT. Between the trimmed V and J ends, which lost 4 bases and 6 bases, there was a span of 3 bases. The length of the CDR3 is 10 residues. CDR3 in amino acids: CASSGKTQYF. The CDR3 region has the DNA TGTGCCAGCAGTGGGAAGACCCAGTACTTC.

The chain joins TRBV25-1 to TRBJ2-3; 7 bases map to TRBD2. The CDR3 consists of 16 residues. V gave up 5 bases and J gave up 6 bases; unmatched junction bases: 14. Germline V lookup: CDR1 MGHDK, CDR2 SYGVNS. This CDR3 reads CASSQSGGSGADTQYF. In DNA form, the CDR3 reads TGTGCCAGCAGTCAGTCTGGCGGGAGTGGAGCGGATACGCAGTATTTT.

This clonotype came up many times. CDR3 DNA: TGTGCCAGCAGCTCAAGACTAGCGGGAAGTTCGGAGACCCAGTACTTC. It encodes CASSSRLAGSSETQYF. The rearrangement links TRBV7-2 to TRBJ2-5, with TRBD2 matching 11 bases. The CDR3 runs to 16 residues. J was trimmed by 5 bases and V by 4 bases; bases with no gene match: 9. Per germline, CDR1 SGHTA and CDR2 FQGNSA.

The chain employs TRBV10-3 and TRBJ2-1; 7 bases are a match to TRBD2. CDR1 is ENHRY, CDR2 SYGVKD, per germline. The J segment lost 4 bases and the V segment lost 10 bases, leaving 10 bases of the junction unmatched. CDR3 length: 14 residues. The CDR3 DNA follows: TGTGCCACCACCCAGCGGGACGGGTACAATGAGCAGTTCTTC. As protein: CATTQRDGYNEQFF.

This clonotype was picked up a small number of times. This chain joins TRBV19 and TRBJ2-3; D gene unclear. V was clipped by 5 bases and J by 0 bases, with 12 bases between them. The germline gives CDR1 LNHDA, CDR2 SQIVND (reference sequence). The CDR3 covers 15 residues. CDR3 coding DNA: TGTGCCAGTAGTGACGGATACTCTAGCACAGATACGCAGTATTTT. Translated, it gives CASSDGYSSTDTQYF.

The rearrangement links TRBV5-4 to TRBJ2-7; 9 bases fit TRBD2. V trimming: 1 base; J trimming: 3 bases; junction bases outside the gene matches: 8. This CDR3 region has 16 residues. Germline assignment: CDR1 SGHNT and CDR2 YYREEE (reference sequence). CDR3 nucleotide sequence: TGTGCCAGCAGCTTGTTTCCGCGGGGGGGAAGCTACGAGCAGTACGTC. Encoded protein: CASSLFPRGGSYEQYV.

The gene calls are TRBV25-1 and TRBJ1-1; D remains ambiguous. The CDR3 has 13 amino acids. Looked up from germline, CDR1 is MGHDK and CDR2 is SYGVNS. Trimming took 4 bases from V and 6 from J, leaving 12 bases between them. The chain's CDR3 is CASSALEGAEAFF. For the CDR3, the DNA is TGTGCCAGCAGTGCCTTAGAGGGTGCTGAAGCTTTCTTT.

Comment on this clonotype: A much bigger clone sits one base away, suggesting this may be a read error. This CDR3 is CASSQDYGEQFF. As DNA, the CDR3 is TGTGCCAGCAGCCAAGATTACGGTGAGCAGTTCTTC. The rearrangement joins TRBV14 to TRBJ2-1, with unresolved D. Trimming removed 0 bases from V and 9 bases from J, with 6 bases in between. CDR1 is SGHDN, CDR2 FVKESK, per germline. The CDR3 spans 12 residues.

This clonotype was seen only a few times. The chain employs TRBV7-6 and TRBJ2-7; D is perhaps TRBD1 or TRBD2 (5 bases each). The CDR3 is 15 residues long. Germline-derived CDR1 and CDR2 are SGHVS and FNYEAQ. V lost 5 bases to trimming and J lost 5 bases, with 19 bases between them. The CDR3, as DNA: TGTGCCAGCAGCCGTTTCGGGGCAGCCCGCCACGAGCAGTACTTC. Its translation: CASSRFGAARHEQYF.

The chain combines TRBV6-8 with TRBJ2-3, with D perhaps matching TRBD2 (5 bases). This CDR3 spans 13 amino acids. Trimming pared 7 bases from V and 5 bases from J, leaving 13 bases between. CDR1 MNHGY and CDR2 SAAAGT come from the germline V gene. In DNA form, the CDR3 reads TGTGCCAGCACTCGAGAGGGTGTAGATACGCAGTATTTT. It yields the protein CASTREGVDTQYF.

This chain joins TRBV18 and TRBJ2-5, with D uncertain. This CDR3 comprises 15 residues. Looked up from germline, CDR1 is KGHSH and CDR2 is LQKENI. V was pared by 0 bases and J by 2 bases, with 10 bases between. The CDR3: CASSPPGRAQETQYF. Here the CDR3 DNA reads TGTGCCAGCTCACCACCCGGACGGGCACAAGAGACCCAGTACTTC.

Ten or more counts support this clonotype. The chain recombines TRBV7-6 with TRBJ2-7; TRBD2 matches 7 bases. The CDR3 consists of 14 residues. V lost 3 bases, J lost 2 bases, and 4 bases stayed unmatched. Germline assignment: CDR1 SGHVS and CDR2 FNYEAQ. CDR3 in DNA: TGTGCCAGCAGCTTTGGGCTAGCGGCCTACGAGCAGTACTTC. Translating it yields CASSFGLAAYEQYF.

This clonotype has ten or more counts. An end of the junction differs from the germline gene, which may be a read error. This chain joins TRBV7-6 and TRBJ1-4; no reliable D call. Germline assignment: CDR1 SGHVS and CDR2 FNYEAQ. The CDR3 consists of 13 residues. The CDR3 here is CASSQERGEKLFF. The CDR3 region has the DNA TGTGCTAGCAGCCAAGAACGGGGTGAAAAACTGTTTTTT. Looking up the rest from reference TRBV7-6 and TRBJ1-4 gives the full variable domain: GAGVSQSPRYKVTKRGQDVALRCDPISGHVSLYWYRQALGQGPEFLTYFNYEAQQDKSGLPNDRFSAERPEGSISTLTIQRTEQRDSAMYRCASSQERGEKLFFGSGTQLSVL.

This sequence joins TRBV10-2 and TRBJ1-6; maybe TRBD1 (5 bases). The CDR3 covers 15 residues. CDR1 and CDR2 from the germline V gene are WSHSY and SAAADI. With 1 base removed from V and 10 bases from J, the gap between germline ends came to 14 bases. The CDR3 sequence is CASSEFPGRGSPLHF. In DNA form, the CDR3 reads TGCGCCAGCAGTGAGTTCCCAGGGCGTGGATCACCCCTCCACTTT.

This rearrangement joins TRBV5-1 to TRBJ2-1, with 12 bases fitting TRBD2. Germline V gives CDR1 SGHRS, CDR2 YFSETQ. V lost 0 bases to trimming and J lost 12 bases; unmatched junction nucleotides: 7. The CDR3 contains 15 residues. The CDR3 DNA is TGCGCCAGCAGCTTGGCCGTGACTAGCGGGAGTGTGCAGTTCTTC. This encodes CASSLAVTSGSVQFF.

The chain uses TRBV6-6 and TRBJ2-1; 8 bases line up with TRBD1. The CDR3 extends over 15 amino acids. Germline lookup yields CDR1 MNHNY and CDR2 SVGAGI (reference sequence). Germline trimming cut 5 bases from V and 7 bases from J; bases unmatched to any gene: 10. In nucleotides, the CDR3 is TGTGCCAGCAGTACCGGACAGGGTGATAGAAATGAGCAGTTCTTC. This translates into CASSTGQGDRNEQFF.

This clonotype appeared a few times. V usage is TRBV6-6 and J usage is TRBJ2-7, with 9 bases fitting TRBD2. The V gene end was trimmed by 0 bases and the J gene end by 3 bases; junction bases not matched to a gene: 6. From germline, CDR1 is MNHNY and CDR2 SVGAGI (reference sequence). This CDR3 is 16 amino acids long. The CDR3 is CASSYSPRGRGYEQYF. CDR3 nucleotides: TGTGCCAGCAGTTACTCCCCACGCGGGAGGGGCTACGAGCAGTACTTC.

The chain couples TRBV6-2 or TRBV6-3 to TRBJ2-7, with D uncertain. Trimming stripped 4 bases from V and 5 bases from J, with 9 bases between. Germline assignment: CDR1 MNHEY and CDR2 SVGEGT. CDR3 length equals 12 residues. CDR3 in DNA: TGTGCCAGCAGTTCCTGGGTCGACGAGCAGTACGTC. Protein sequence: CASSSWVDEQYV.

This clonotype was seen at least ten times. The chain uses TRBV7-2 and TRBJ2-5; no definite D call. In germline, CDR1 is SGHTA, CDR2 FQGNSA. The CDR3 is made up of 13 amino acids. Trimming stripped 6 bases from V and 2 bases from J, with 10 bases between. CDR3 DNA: TGTGCCAGCAGGCTCAGCCTTCAAGAGACCCAGTACTTC. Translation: CASRLSLQETQYF. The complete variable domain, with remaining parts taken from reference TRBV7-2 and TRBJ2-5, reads GAGVSQSPSNKVTEKGKDVELRCDPISGHTALYWYRQSLGQGLEFLIYFQGNSAPDKSGLPSDRFSAERTGGSVSTLTIQRTQQEDSAVYLCASRLSLQETQYFGPGTRLLVL.